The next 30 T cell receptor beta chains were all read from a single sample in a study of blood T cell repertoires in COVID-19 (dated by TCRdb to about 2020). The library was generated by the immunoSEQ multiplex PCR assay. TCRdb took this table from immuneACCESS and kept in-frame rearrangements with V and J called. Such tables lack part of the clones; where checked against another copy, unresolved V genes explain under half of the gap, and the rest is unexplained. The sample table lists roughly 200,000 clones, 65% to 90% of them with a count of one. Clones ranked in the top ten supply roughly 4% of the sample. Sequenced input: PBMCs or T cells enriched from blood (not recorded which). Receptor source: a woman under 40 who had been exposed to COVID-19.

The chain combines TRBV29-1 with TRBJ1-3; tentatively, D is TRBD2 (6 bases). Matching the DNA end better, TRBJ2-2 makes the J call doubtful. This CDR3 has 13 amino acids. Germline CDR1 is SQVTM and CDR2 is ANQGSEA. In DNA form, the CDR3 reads TGCAGCGTTGAAGTCCGGGGGAACGGGGAGCTGTTTTTT. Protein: CSVEVRGNGELFF.

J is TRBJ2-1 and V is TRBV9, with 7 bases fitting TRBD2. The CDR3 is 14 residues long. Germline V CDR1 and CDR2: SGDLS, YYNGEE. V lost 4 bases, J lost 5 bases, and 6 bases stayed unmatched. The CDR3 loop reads CASSLLRGNNEQFF. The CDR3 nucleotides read TGTGCCAGCAGCCTACTGCGGGGGAACAATGAGCAGTTCTTC.

The CDR3 region has the DNA TGTGCCAGCAGTGAGAACTCCTTCTCCGGGGAGCTGTTTTTT. It specifies CASSENSFSGELFF. The chain couples TRBV2 to TRBJ2-2; no firm D call. CDR3 size: 14 residues. Germline CDR1 SNHLY, CDR2 FYNNEI. Trimming removed 3 bases from V and 6 bases from J, with 11 bases in between.

The CDR3: CASGRTPGQANEKLFF. CDR3 nucleotide sequence: TGTGCCAGCGGTCGGACCCCGGGACAGGCTAATGAAAAACTGTTTTTT. The V call is TRBV9, the J call TRBJ1-4; the match to TRBD1 covers 8 bases. Germline V gene data show CDR1 as SGDLS and CDR2 as YYNGEE. This CDR3 comprises 16 residues. V was clipped by 7 bases and J by 3 bases; unmatched bases: 11.

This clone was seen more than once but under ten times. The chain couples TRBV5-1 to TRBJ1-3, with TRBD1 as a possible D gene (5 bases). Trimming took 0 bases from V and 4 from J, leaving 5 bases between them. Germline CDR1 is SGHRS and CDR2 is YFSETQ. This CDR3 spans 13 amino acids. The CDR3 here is CASSLGQGNTIYF. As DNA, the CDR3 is TGCGCCAGCAGCTTGGGACAGGGAAACACCATATATTTT.

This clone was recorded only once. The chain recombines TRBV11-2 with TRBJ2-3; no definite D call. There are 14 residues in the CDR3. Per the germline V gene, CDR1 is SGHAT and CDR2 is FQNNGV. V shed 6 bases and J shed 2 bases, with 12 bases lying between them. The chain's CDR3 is CASSLPPNTDTQYF. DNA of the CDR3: TGTGCCAGCAGTCTACCTCCGAACACAGATACGCAGTATTTT. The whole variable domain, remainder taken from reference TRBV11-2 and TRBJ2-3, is EAGVAQSPRYKIIEKRQSVAFWCNPISGHATLYWYQQILGQGPKLLIQFQNNGVVDDSQLPKDRFSAERLKGVDSTLKIQPAKLEDSAVYLCASSLPPNTDTQYFGPGTRLTVL.

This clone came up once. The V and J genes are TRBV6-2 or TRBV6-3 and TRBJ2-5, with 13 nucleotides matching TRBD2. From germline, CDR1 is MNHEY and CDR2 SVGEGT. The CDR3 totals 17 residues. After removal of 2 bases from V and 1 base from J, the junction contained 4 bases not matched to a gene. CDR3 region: CASSYRTSGGLQETQYF. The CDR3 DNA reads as TGTGCCAGCAGTTACCGGACTAGCGGGGGTCTCCAAGAGACCCAGTACTTC.

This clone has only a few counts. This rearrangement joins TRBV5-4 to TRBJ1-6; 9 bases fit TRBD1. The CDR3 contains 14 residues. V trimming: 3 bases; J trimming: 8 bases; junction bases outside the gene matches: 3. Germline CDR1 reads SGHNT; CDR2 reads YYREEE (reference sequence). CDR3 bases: TGTGCCAGCAGCTCCAGACAGGGGGATTCACCCCTCCACTTT. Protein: CASSSRQGDSPLHF.

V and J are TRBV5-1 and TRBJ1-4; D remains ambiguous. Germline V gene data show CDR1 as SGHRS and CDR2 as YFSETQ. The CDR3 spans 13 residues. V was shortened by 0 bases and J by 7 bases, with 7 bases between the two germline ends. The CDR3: CASSLEAGEKLFF. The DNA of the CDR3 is TGCGCCAGCAGCTTGGAGGCGGGTGAAAAACTGTTTTTT.

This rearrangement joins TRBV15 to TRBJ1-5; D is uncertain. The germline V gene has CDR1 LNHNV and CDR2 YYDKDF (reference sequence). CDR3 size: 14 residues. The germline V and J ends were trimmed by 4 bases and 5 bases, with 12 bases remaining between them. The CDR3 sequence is CATSTSDGDQPQHF. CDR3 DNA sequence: TGTGCCACCAGCACTTCGGACGGGGATCAGCCCCAGCATTTT. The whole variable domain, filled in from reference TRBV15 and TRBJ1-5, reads DAMVIQNPRYQVTQFGKPVTLSCSQTLNHNVMYWYQQKSSQAPKLLFHYYDKDFNNEADTPDNFQSRRPNTSFCFLDIRSPGLGDTAMYLCATSTSDGDQPQHFGDGTRLSIL.

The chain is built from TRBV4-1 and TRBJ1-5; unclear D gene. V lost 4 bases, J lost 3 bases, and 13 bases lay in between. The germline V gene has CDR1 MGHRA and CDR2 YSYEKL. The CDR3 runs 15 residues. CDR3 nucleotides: TGCGCCAGCAGCCCCGGCGAGGGCTACAATCAGCCCCAGCATTTT. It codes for CASSPGEGYNQPQHF.

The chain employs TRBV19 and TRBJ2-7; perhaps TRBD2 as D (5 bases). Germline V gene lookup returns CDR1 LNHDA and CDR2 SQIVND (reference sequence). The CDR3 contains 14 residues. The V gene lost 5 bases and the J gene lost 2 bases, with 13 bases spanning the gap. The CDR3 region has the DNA TGTGCCAGTAGTGAGGGTTCCCCTGCCTACGAGCAGTACTTC. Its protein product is CASSEGSPAYEQYF. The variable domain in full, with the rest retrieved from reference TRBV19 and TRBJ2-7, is DGGITQSPKYLFRKEGQNVTLSCEQNLNHDAMYWYRQDPGQGLRLIYYSQIVNDFQKGDIAEGYSVSREKKESFPLTVTSAQKNPTAFYLCASSEGSPAYEQYFGPGTRLTVT.

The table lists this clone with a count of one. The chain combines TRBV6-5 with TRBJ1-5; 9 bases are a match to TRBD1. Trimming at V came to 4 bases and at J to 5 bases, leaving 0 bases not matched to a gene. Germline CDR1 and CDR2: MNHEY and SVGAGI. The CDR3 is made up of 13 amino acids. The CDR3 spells CASSWTGDQPQHF. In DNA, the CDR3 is TGTGCCAGCAGTTGGACAGGGGATCAGCCCCAGCATTTT.

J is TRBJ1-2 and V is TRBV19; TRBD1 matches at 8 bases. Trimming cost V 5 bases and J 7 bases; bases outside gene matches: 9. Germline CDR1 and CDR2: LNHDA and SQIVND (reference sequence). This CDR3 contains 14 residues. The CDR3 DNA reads TGTGCCAGTAGTTCCCCGGACAGGGTAATTGGCTACACCTTC. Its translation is CASSSPDRVIGYTF. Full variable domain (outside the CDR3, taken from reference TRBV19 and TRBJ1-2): DGGITQSPKYLFRKEGQNVTLSCEQNLNHDAMYWYRQDPGQGLRLIYYSQIVNDFQKGDIAEGYSVSREKKESFPLTVTSAQKNPTAFYLCASSSPDRVIGYTFGSGTRLTVV.

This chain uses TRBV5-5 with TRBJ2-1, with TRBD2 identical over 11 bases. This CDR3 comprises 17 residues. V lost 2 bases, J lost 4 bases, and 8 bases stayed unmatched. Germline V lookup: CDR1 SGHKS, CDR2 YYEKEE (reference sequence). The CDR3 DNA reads TGTGCCAGCAGCTTTAGCGGGGGGGCATCGTCTTACAATGAGCAGTTCTTC. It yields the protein CASSFSGGASSYNEQFF.

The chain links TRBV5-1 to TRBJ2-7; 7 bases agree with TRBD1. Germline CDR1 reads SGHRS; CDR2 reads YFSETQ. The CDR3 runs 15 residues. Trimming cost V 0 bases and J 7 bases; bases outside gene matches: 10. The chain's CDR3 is CASSLASNLRGEQYF. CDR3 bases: TGCGCCAGCAGCTTGGCGTCGAACCTCAGGGGGGAGCAGTACTTC.

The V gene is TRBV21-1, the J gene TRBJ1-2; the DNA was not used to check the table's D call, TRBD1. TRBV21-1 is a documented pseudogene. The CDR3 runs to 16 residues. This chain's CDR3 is CASSKDDRGVDYGYTF. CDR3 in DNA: TGTGCCAGCAGCAAAGACGACAGGGGGGTGGACTATGGCTACACCTTC.

The CDR3 sequence is CASGASGGYNSPLHF. The CDR3 DNA reads TGTGCCAGCGGTGCCTCAGGGGGCTATAATTCACCCCTCCACTTT. V is TRBV28 and J is TRBJ1-6; 7 bases fit TRBD1. V was pared by 8 bases and J by 3 bases, with 7 bases of the junction left unmatched. CDR1 is MDHEN, CDR2 SYDVKM, per germline. CDR3 length equals 15 residues. The whole variable domain, filled in from reference TRBV28 and TRBJ1-6, reads DVKVTQSSRYLVKRTGEKVFLECVQDMDHENMFWYRQDPGLGLRLIYFSYDVKMKEKGDIPEGYSVSREKKERFSLILESASTNQTSMYLCASGASGGYNSPLHFGNGTRLTVT.

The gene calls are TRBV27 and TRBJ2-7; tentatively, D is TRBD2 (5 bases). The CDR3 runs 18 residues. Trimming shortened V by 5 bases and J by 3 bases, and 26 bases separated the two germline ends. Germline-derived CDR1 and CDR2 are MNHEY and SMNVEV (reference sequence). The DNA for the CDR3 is TGTGCCAGCAGTCCCATTCGACCTCCAGGAATAGGAGGCTACGAGCAGTACTTC. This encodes CASSPIRPPGIGGYEQYF.

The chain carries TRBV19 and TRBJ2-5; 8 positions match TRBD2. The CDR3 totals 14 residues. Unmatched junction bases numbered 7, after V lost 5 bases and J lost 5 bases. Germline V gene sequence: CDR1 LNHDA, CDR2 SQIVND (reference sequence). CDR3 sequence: CASSPGLGWETQYF. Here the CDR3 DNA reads TGTGCCAGTAGTCCGGGACTAGGGTGGGAGACCCAGTACTTC.

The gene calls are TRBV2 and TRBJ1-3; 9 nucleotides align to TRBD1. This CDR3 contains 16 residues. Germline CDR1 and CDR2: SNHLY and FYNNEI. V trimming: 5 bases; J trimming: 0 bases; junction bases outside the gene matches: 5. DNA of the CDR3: TGTGCCAGCAGTTTACAGGGGGCCAACTCTGGAAACACCATATATTTT. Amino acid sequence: CASSLQGANSGNTIYF.

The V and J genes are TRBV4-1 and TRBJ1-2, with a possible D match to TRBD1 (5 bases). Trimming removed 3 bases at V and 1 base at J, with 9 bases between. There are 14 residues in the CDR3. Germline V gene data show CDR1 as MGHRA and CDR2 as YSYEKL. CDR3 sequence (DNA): TGCGCCAGCAGCCAGGACACGATTAACTATGGCTACACCTTC. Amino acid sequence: CASSQDTINYGYTF.

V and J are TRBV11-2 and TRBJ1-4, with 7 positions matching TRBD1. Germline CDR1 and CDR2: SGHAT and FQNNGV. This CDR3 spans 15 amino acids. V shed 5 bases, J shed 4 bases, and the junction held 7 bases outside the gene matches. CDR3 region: CASSLNRGHNEKLFF. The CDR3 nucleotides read TGTGCCAGCAGCCTCAACAGGGGCCATAATGAAAAACTGTTTTTT.

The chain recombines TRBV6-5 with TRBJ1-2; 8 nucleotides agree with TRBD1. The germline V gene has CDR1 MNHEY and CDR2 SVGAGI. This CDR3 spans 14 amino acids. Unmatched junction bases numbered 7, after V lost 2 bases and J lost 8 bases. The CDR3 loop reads CASSYGQGGGGYTF. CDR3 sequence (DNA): TGTGCCAGCAGTTACGGACAGGGAGGAGGAGGCTACACCTTC.

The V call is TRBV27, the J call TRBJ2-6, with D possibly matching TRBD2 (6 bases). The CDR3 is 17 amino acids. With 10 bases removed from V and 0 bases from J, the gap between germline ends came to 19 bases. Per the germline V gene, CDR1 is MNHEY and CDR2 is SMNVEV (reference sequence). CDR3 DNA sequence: TGTGCCACCCGCCGGGGCACCGGGGGCTCTGGGGCCAACGTCCTGACTTTC. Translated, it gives CATRRGTGGSGANVLTF.

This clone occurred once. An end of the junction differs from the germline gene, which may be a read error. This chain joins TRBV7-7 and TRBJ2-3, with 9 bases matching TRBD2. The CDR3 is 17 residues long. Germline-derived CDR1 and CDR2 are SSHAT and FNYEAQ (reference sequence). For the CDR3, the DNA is TGTGCTAGCAGCTTAGGAGGTCGGACTAGCGGCACAGATACGCAGTATTTT. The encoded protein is CASSLGGRTSGTDTQYF.

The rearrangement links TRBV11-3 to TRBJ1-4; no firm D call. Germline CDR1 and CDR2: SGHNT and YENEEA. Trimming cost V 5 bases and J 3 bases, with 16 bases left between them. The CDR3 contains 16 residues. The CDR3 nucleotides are TGTGCCAGCAGCCGGAGAGGGTCCACGGCTAATGAAAAACTGTTTTTT. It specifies CASSRRGSTANEKLFF.

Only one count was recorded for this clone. The CDR3 spells CSASDLQGPTAYEQYF. Written as DNA, the CDR3 is TGCAGTGCTAGTGACTTACAGGGGCCGACTGCCTACGAGCAGTACTTC. The chain carries TRBV20-1 and TRBJ2-7, with 7 bases aligning to TRBD1. The length of the CDR3 is 16 residues. CDR1 is DFQATT, CDR2 SNEGSKA, per germline (reference sequence). With 3 bases clipped from V and 2 bases from J, the junction kept 13 bases outside the gene matches.

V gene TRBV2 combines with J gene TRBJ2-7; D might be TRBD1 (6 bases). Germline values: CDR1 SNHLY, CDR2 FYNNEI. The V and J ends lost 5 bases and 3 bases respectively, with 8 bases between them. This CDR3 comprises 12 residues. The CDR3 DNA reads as TGTGCCAGCAGTTGGACAGACTACGAGCAGTACTTC. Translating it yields CASSWTDYEQYF.

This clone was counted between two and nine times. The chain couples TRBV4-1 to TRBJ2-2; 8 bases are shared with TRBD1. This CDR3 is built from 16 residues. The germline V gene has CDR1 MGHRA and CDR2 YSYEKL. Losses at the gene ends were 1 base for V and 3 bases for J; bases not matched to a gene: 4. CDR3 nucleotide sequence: TGCGCCAGCAGCCAAGCAGGGGGCAGGGACACCGGGGAGCTGTTTTTT. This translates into CASSQAGGRDTGELFF.